These 22 T cell receptor beta chains were all obtained from the same sample, sequenced in a study of blood T cell repertoires in COVID-19. Profiled with immunoSEQ multiplex PCR; TCRdb holds only in-frame clones, not every one. The data hold roughly 120,000 clones, with under 75% observed a single time. Sequenced input: peripheral blood. These receptors all come from a woman aged 55-69 years with acute or convalescent COVID-19.

The chain has TRBV29-1 and TRBJ2-7; 12 positions match TRBD2. Germline CDR1 and CDR2: SQVTM and ANQGSEA. V was pared by 1 base and J by 2 bases, with 6 bases of the junction left unmatched. This CDR3 spans 16 amino acids. CDR3 region: CSVEGLAGAFPYEQYF. The CDR3 region has the DNA TGCAGCGTTGAAGGACTAGCGGGGGCCTTCCCCTACGAGCAGTACTTC.

V gene TRBV7-2 combines with J gene TRBJ1-6; D is unclear. V was shortened by 1 base and J by 10 bases, with 8 bases between the two germline ends. Germline V gene data show CDR1 as SGHTA and CDR2 as FQGNSA. The CDR3 sequence is 13 residues long. CDR3 in amino acids: CASSLGSLSPLHF. The CDR3 DNA reads TGTGCCAGCAGCTTAGGGAGTCTATCACCCCTCCACTTT.

The rearrangement joins TRBV4-2 to TRBJ1-6; no clear D gene. The germline V gene has CDR1 LGHNA and CDR2 YNFKEQ. Trimming took 0 bases from V and 4 from J, leaving 13 bases between them. The CDR3 contains 17 residues. CDR3 protein: CASSQEERVGYNSPLHF. CDR3 sequence (DNA): TGTGCCAGCAGCCAAGAAGAGAGGGTCGGATATAATTCACCCCTCCACTTT.

This clone is a singleton in its sample. V and J are TRBV2 and TRBJ1-4, with D perhaps matching TRBD1 (6 bases). This CDR3 is built from 14 residues. Trimming shortened V by 6 bases and J by 2 bases, and 10 bases separated the two germline ends. Germline values: CDR1 SNHLY, CDR2 FYNNEI. The CDR3 nucleotides are TGTGCCAGCAGACCTACAGGGACTAATGAAAAACTGTTTTTT. This sequence encodes CASRPTGTNEKLFF.

The V and J genes are TRBV12-3 or TRBV12-4 and TRBJ1-6; D is unresolved. The CDR3 sequence is 13 residues long. Trimming pared 5 bases from V and 10 bases from J, leaving 12 bases between. The CDR3 bases are TGTGCCAGCAGTCCCGAAGAGAGGTCACCCCTCCACTTT. This codes for CASSPEERSPLHF.

Remarks on this clone: This sample also contains other DNA sequences that code for the same CDR3. The chain joins TRBV7-8 to TRBJ1-4, with TRBD1 as a possible D gene (5 bases). The germline gives CDR1 SGHVS, CDR2 FQNEAQ. This CDR3 has 15 amino acids. V was shortened by 1 base and J by 3 bases, with 9 bases between the two germline ends. CDR3 protein: CASSLVAGPNEKLFF. The CDR3 DNA is TGTGCCAGCAGCTTAGTAGCAGGGCCTAATGAAAAACTGTTTTTT.

The chain uses TRBV7-2 and TRBJ1-4; 12 nucleotides match TRBD1. CDR3 size: 19 residues. J lost 1 base, V lost 6 bases, and 12 bases had no gene match. The germline CDR1 and CDR2 sequences are SGHTA and FQGNSA. CDR3 bases: TGTGCCAGCAGTTTCGGGACAGGGGGCGCGAGTGTAACTAATGAAAAACTGTTTTTT. Residues: CASSFGTGGASVTNEKLFF.

The chain combines TRBV19 with TRBJ2-3; 7 positions agree with TRBD1. The V gene end was trimmed by 4 bases and the J gene end by 4 bases; junction bases not matched to a gene: 11. The length of the CDR3 is 16 residues. The V gene's germline CDR1 is LNHDA and CDR2 SQIVND (reference sequence). CDR3 region: CASSTATGLRSDTQYF. CDR3 coding DNA: TGTGCCAGTAGTACCGCGACAGGGCTTCGCTCAGATACGCAGTATTTT.

V is TRBV7-9 and J is TRBJ2-7, with 9 bases fitting TRBD1. Germline CDR1 reads SEHNR; CDR2 reads FQNEAQ (reference sequence). Trimming at V came to 5 bases and at J to 3 bases, leaving 5 bases not matched to a gene. This CDR3 has 14 residues. The CDR3: CASSRDREIYEQYF. The CDR3 coding sequence is TGTGCCAGCAGCCGGGACAGGGAAATCTACGAGCAGTACTTC.

The chain employs TRBV7-3 and TRBJ2-2; the D gene is possibly TRBD1 (5 bases). The CDR3 has 13 amino acids. Germline CDR1 SGHTA, CDR2 FQGTGA. The V and J ends lost 6 bases and 6 bases respectively, with 11 bases between them. CDR3 protein: CASRPTAAGELFF. The CDR3 DNA follows: TGTGCCAGCAGACCGACAGCCGCCGGGGAGCTGTTTTTT.

The chain joins TRBV11-1 to TRBJ1-2, with 10 bases aligning to TRBD1. Per the germline V gene, CDR1 is SGHAT and CDR2 is FQDESV (reference sequence). The CDR3 is 14 amino acids. V gave up 6 bases and J gave up 8 bases; unmatched junction bases: 9. CDR3 sequence: CASSTGQGIEGYTF. The DNA of the CDR3 is TGTGCCAGCAGTACGGGACAGGGGATAGAAGGCTACACCTTC. Full variable domain (rest looked up from reference TRBV11-1 and TRBJ1-2): EAEVAQSPRYKITEKSQAVAFWCDPISGHATLYWYRQILGQGPELLVQFQDESVVDDSQLPKDRFSAERLKGVDSTLKIQPAELGDSAMYLCASSTGQGIEGYTFGSGTRLTVV.

V gene TRBV18 combines with J gene TRBJ1-1; D might be TRBD1 (5 bases). This CDR3 has 14 residues. Germline values: CDR1 KGHSH, CDR2 LQKENI. V was trimmed by 3 bases and J by 6 bases, leaving 14 bases between them. CDR3 residues: CASSPAGRSAEAFF. CDR3 DNA sequence: TGTGCCAGCTCACCGGCGGGGCGGAGCGCTGAAGCTTTCTTT.

Of note for this clone: At one end the junction does not follow the germline gene, possibly because of a read error. V is TRBV7-2 and J is TRBJ1-2, with D possibly being TRBD1 (5 bases). The CDR3 extends over 13 amino acids. Germline V gene lookup returns CDR1 SGHTA and CDR2 FQGNSA. The CDR3 loop reads CASSLATAYGYTF. The CDR3 nucleotides are TGTGCCAGCAGCCTAGCGACAGCCTATGGCTACACCTTC.

The chain is built from TRBV3-1 (or the pseudogene TRBV3-2) and TRBJ2-1; the D gene is possibly TRBD1 (6 bases). The germline V gene encodes CDR1 LGHDT and CDR2 YNNKEL (reference sequence). The CDR3 is 15 residues long. V was shortened by 4 bases and J by 0 bases, with 10 bases between the two germline ends. CDR3 sequence: CASSPRTASYNEQFF. DNA of the CDR3: TGTGCCAGCAGCCCCCGGACAGCCTCCTACAATGAGCAGTTCTTC.

The chain joins TRBV30 to TRBJ1-4; 8 bases agree with TRBD1. The CDR3 totals 15 residues. V gave up 3 bases and J gave up 7 bases; unmatched junction bases: 10. Germline V gene data show CDR1 as GTSNPN and CDR2 as SVGIG (reference sequence). The CDR3 here is CAWSLGTGKGEKLFF. DNA of the CDR3: TGTGCCTGGAGCCTTGGGACAGGAAAGGGTGAAAAACTGTTTTTT.

This chain links TRBV18 with TRBJ2-5; 9 bases map to TRBD1. Germline V gene data show CDR1 as KGHSH and CDR2 as LQKENI. The CDR3 is 13 amino acids. With V trimmed by 9 bases and J by 5 bases, 7 bases remained unmatched. The CDR3 protein is CASTTDRGETQYF. CDR3 sequence (DNA): TGTGCCAGTACAACCGACAGGGGGGAGACCCAGTACTTC. The full variable domain, its missing parts supplied by reference TRBV18 and TRBJ2-5, is NAGVMQNPRHLVRRRGQEARLRCSPMKGHSHVYWYRQLPEEGLKFMVYLQKENIIDESGMPKERFSAEFPKEGPSILRIQQVVRGDSAAYFCASTTDRGETQYFGPGTRLLVL.

CDR3: CATSSRSGQGGEKLFF. The CDR3 nucleotides read TGTGCCACCAGCAGCCGATCGGGACAGGGAGGTGAAAAACTGTTTTTT. This chain connects TRBV15 to TRBJ1-4; TRBD1 matches at 9 bases. Per the germline V gene, CDR1 is LNHNV and CDR2 is YYDKDF (reference sequence). The CDR3 is made up of 16 amino acids. The V gene end was trimmed by 3 bases and the J gene end by 7 bases; junction bases not matched to a gene: 9.

This rearrangement joins TRBV9 to TRBJ1-1, with a tentative D call TRBD1 (5 bases). Germline-derived CDR1 and CDR2 are SGDLS and YYNGEE. V was clipped by 0 bases and J by 0 bases, with 9 bases between them. CDR3 length: 15 residues. The CDR3 spells CASSVAGPMNTEAFF. As DNA, the CDR3 is TGTGCCAGCAGCGTAGCAGGGCCCATGAACACTGAAGCTTTCTTT.

The gene calls are TRBV28 and TRBJ1-2, with no clear D. CDR1 and CDR2 (germline): MDHEN, SYDVKM. The length of the CDR3 is 12 residues. V was trimmed by 7 bases and J by 7 bases, leaving 13 bases between them. The CDR3 protein is CASTPVLSGYTF. CDR3 sequence (DNA): TGTGCCAGCACTCCAGTACTATCTGGCTACACCTTC.

This clone appeared once. This chain joins TRBV10-3 and TRBJ1-1, with 7 bases aligning to TRBD1. Germline CDR1 reads ENHRY; CDR2 reads SYGVKD. CDR3 size: 14 residues. Trimming removed 4 bases from V and 0 bases from J; junction bases left unmatched: 2. The CDR3 nucleotides are TGTGCCATCAGTGGCAGGGGGGTGAACACTGAAGCTTTCTTT. As protein: CAISGRGVNTEAFF.

This chain links TRBV18 with TRBJ2-1; possible D gene TRBD2, 6 bases. V dropped 1 base and J dropped 5 bases, with 6 bases sitting between them. The CDR3 runs 13 residues. From germline, CDR1 is KGHSH and CDR2 LQKENI. The CDR3 nucleotides read TGTGCCAGCTCACCACGGGGGGACAATGAGCAGTTCTTC. Translation gives CASSPRGDNEQFF. Full variable domain (outside the CDR3, taken from reference TRBV18 and TRBJ2-1): NAGVMQNPRHLVRRRGQEARLRCSPMKGHSHVYWYRQLPEEGLKFMVYLQKENIIDESGMPKERFSAEFPKEGPSILRIQQVVRGDSAAYFCASSPRGDNEQFFGPGTRLTVL.

The V and J genes are TRBV10-3 and TRBJ1-1; 7 bases are shared with TRBD1. The germline CDR1 and CDR2 sequences are ENHRY and SYGVKD. Trimming cost V 7 bases and J 3 bases; bases outside gene matches: 8. The CDR3 has 14 amino acids. In DNA, the CDR3 is TGTGCCATCAAAAAGACAGGGTCAGACACTGAAGCTTTCTTT. It encodes CAIKKTGSDTEAFF.